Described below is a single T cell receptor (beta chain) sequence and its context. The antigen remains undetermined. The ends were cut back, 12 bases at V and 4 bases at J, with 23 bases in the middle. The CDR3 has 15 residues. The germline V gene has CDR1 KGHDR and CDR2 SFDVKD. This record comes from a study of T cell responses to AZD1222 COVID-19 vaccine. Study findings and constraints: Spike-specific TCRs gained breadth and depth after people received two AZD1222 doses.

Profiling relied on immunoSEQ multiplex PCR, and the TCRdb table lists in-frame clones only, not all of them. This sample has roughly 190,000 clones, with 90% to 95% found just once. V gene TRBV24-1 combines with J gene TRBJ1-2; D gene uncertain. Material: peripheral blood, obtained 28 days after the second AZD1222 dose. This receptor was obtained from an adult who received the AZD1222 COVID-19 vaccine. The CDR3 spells CASRINGITVYGYTF. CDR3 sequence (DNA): TGTGCCTCCCGAATCAACGGGATTACGGTCTATGGCTACACCTTC.